This TCR beta chain originates from a study of shared clonotypes between healthy human individuals. CD8 cells classed as naive were CD45RO-negative and positively selected for CCR7, excluding terminally differentiated effector memory CD45RA+ cells. Clones were sequenced by immunoSEQ multiplex PCR, and TCRdb holds only the in-frame ones, with some missing. The sample has hundreds of thousands of clones, 85% to 95% seen once. V lost 11 bases, J lost 3 bases, and 27 bases stayed unmatched. The CDR3 runs to 22 residues. Germline values: CDR1 MDHEN, CDR2 SYDVKM. The TCR was taken from a woman aged 25 to 39 in good health. The chain employs TRBV28 and TRBJ2-1; 14 nucleotides agree with TRBD2. Sequenced material: naive CD8+ T cells sorted from blood. The CDR3 here is CAEQFDLPGLAGEGTSYNEQFF. The CDR3 region has the DNA TGTGCCGAGCAGTTTGATCTCCCGGGACTAGCGGGAGAGGGGACAAGCTACAATGAGCAGTTCTTC.